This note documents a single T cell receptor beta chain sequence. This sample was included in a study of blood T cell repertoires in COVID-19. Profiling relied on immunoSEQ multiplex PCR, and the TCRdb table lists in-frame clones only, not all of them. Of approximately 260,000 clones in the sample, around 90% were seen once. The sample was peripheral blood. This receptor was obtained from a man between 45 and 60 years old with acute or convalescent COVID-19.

The CDR3 loop reads CASSTQPGTGGAYEQYF. The CDR3 region has the DNA TGCGCCAGCAGCACGCAACCCGGGACAGGGGGCGCGTACGAGCAGTACTTC. V gene TRBV5-1 combines with J gene TRBJ2-7, with TRBD1 matching 12 bases. Germline loops: CDR1 SGHRS, CDR2 YFSETQ. The CDR3 extends over 17 amino acids. V dropped 4 bases and J dropped 4; count of bases not matched to a gene: 12.